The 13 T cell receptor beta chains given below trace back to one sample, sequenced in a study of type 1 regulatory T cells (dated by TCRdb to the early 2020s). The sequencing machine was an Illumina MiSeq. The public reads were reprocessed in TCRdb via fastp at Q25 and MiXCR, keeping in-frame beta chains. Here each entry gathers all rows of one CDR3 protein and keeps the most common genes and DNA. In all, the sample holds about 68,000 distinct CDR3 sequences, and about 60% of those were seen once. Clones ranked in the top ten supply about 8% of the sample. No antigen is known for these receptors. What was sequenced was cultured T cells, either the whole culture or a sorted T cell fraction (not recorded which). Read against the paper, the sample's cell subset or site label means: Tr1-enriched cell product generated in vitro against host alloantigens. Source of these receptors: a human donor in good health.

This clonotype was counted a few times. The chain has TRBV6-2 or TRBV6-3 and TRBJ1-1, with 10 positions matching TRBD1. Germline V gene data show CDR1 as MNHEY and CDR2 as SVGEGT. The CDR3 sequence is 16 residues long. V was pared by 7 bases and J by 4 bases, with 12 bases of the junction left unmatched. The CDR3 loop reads CASIEPRGQGSTEAFF. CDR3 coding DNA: TGTGCCAGCATCGAACCGAGGGGACAGGGGAGCACTGAAGCTTTCTTT.

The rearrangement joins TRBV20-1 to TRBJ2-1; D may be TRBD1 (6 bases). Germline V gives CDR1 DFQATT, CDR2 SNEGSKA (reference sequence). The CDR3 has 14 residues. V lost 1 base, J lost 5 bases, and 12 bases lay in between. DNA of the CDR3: TGCAGTGCTAGAGCTATCGGACAGCACAATGAGCAGTTCTTC. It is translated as CSARAIGQHNEQFF.

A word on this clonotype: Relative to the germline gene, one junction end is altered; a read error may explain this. The CDR3 coding sequence is TGTGCCAGCAGTGAATTAGTGAGTCGTGGCTACACCTTT. Translated: CASSELVSRGYTF. This rearrangement joins TRBV6-1 to TRBJ1-2; unclear D gene. The CDR3 loop spans 13 amino acids. CDR1 and CDR2 (germline): MNHNS, SASEGT.

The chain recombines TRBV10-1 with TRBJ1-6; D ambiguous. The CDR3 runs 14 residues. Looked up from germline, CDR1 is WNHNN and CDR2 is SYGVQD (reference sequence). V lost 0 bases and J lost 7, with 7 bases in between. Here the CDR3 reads CASSESAGNSPLHF. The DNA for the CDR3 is TGCGCCAGCAGTGAGTCGGCGGGAAATTCACCCCTCCACTTT.

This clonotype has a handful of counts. The CDR3 region has the DNA TGTGCCAGCAGCTTAGGTCCTACCGGGGAGCTGTTTTTT. The encoded protein is CASSLGPTGELFF. The rearrangement links TRBV7-2 to TRBJ2-2; D gene unclear. Deletions cut 1 base from V and 5 bases from J, with 5 bases between. Germline-derived CDR1 and CDR2 are SGHTA and FQGNSA. This CDR3 comprises 13 residues. Together with reference TRBV7-2 and TRBJ2-2, the CDR3 gives the full variable domain: GAGVSQSPSNKVTEKGKDVELRCDPISGHTALYWYRQSLGQGLEFLIYFQGNSAPDKSGLPSDRFSAERTGGSVSTLTIQRTQQEDSAVYLCASSLGPTGELFFGEGSRLTVL.

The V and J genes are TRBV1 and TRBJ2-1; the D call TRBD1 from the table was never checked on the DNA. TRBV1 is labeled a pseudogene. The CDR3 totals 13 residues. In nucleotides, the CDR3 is TGCACCATCCCGACAGGGGACTACAATGAGCAGTTCTTC. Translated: CTIPTGDYNEQFF.

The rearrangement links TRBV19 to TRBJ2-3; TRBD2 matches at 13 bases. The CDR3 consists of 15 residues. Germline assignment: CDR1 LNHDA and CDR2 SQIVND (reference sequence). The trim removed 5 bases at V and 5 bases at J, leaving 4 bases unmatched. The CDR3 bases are TGTGCCAGTAGTGCCCGACTAGCGGGAGGAGATACGCAGTATTTT. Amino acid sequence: CASSARLAGGDTQYF.

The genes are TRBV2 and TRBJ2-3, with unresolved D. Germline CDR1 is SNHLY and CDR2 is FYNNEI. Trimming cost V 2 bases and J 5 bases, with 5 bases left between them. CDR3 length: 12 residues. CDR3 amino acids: CASSETGDTQYF. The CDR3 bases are TGTGCCAGCAGTGAAACGGGAGATACGCAGTATTTT.

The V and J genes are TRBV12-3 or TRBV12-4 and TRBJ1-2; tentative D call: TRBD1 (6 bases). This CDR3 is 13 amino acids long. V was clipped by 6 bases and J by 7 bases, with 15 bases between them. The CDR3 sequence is CASRTTGSVGYTF. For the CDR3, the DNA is TGTGCCAGCAGGACCACAGGGTCTGTTGGCTACACCTTC.

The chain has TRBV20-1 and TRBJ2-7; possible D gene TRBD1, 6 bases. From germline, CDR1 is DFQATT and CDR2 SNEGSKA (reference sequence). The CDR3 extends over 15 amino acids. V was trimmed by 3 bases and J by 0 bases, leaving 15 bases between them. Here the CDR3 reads CSASGLQGLSYEQYF. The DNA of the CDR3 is TGCAGTGCTAGTGGCTTACAGGGCCTCTCCTACGAGCAGTACTTC.

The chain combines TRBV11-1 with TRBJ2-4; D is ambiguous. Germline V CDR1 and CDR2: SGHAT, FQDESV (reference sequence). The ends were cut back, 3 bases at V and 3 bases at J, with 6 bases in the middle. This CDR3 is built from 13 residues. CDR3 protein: CASSFMDKNIQYF. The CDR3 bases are TGTGCCAGCAGCTTCATGGACAAAAACATTCAGTACTTC.

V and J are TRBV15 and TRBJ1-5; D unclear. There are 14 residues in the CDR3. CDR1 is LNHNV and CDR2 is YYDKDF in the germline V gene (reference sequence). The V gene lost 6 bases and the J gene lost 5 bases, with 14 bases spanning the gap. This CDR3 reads CATSGPRAHQPQHF. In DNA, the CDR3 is TGTGCCACCAGTGGTCCGAGGGCGCATCAGCCCCAGCATTTT.

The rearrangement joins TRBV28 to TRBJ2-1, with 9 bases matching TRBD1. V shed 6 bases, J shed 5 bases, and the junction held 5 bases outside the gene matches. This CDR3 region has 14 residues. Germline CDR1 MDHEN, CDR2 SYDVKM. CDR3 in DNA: TGTGCCAGCAGGCGGGACAGGGAGAACAATGAGCAGTTCTTC. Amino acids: CASRRDRENNEQFF.